This passage covers 6 T cell receptor beta chains from one sample sequenced in a study of blood T cell repertoires in COVID-19. TCRdb's table, derived via immunoSEQ multiplex PCR, lists solely in-frame clones and lacks some. The table records a few hundred thousand clones, around 87% of them present only once. What was sequenced was peripheral blood. The receptors come from a woman younger than 45 with COVID-19, enrolled during active disease.

This chain uses TRBV4-3 with TRBJ2-1; 12 nucleotides agree with TRBD2. The CDR3 has 15 amino acids. V gave up 0 bases and J gave up 8 bases; unmatched junction bases: 2. Germline CDR1 LGHNA, CDR2 YSLEER. CDR3 bases: TGCGCCAGCAGCCAAGATAGACTAGCGGGAGATGAGCAGTTCTTC. It codes for CASSQDRLAGDEQFF.

The chain recombines TRBV28 with TRBJ2-3; 9 nucleotides align to TRBD2. CDR1 is MDHEN, CDR2 SYDVKM, per germline. The CDR3 totals 17 residues. Unmatched junction bases numbered 12, after V lost 2 bases and J lost 6 bases. The CDR3 reads CASSLGGGGARLDTQYF. In DNA, the CDR3 is TGTGCCAGCAGTTTAGGTGGCGGGGGGGCCCGGTTGGATACGCAGTATTTT.

The J gene is TRBJ2-3, the V gene TRBV21-1; TRBD2 is taken as the D call from the table, unchecked against the DNA. TRBV21-1 is termed a pseudogene. The CDR3 length is 20 residues. CDR3 amino acids: CASSKKIVGVRLGEADTQYF. The CDR3 nucleotides read TGTGCCAGCAGCAAAAAAATCGTTGGGGTCCGACTAGGGGAGGCAGATACGCAGTATTTT.

V and J are TRBV15 and TRBJ2-5; D perhaps matches TRBD1 (5 bases). CDR1 and CDR2 (germline): LNHNV, YYDKDF (reference sequence). Trimming shortened V by 1 base and J by 3 bases, and 6 bases separated the two germline ends. CDR3 length: 13 amino acids. CDR3 bases: TGTGCCACCAGCAGAGGACAGAAAGAGACCCAGTACTTC. The encoded protein is CATSRGQKETQYF.

V usage is TRBV5-1 and J usage is TRBJ2-7, with 9 bases identical to TRBD1. Per the germline V gene, CDR1 is SGHRS and CDR2 is YFSETQ. The trim removed 2 bases at V and 4 bases at J, leaving 4 bases unmatched. There are 14 residues in the CDR3. DNA of the CDR3: TGCGCCAGCAGCTTACAGGGGGCGCGGTACGAGCAGTACTTC. It yields the protein CASSLQGARYEQYF.

The genes are TRBV6-5 and TRBJ2-7; 9 nucleotides agree with TRBD1. Trimming at V came to 5 bases and at J to 3 bases, leaving 8 bases not matched to a gene. From germline, CDR1 is MNHEY and CDR2 SVGAGI. This CDR3 is built from 15 residues. CDR3 nucleotide sequence: TGTGCCAGCAGTACCCCGGGACAGGGTTTCTACGAGCAGTACTTC. Its translation: CASSTPGQGFYEQYF.